These T cell receptor beta chains were read from a single sample in a study of Graves' ophthalmopathy and Graves' hyperthyroidism. TCRdb recomputed calls from the multiplex PCR reads with MiXCR, one row per CDR3 protein. The sample consists of around 670,000 distinct CDR3 sequences, 40% of them appearing once. Sample: peripheral blood. The receptors shown here come from an adult man with Graves' ophthalmopathy. The CDR3 runs from the conserved cysteine through the conserved F or W. Each record gives: V gene, J gene, clone size, D gene, CDR3 DNA, CDR3 protein. D genes are given only for firm matches. Clone sizes are given selectively: once, few, many, or a class where the clone is expanded.

>TRBV7-9|TRBJ2-7|NA|NA
TGTGCCAGCAGCCCAGGGGCAGGTCCACAGGTATTAAGCGAGCAGTACTTC
CASSPGAGPQVLSEQYF
>TRBV7-3|TRBJ2-3|NA|TRBD2
TGTGCCAGGGCGGGGGGCACAGATACGCAGTATTTT
CARAGGTDTQYF
>TRBV10-3|TRBJ2-5|many|NA
TGTGCCATCAGTGAGCGCAGGGATGAGACCCAGTACTTC
CAISERRDETQYF
>TRBV7-9|TRBJ2-2|few|NA
TGTGCCAGCAGACCACGTACAGGGACCACGGGCACCGGGGAGCTGTTTTTT
CASRPRTGTTGTGELFF
>TRBV10-2|TRBJ2-6|few|TRBD1
TGCGCCAGCAGTGTATGGGGACAGGGGGGGGACAACGTCCTGACTTTC
CASSVWGQGGDNVLTF
>TRBV20-1|TRBJ1-4|few|TRBD1
TGCAGTGCATCTGGACAGGACCCTTTAAATGAAAAACTGTTTTTT
CSASGQDPLNEKLFF
>TRBV10-1|TRBJ2-6|few|TRBD2
TGTGCCAGTCGACTAGCGGGGCCTTCTGGGGCCAACGTCCTGACTTTC
CASRLAGPSGANVLTF
>TRBV7-2|TRBJ2-7|NA|TRBD1
TGTGCCAGCAGCTGGGCGGCCGGGACAGCGTACGAGCAGTACTTC
CASSWAAGTAYEQYF
>TRBV7-2|TRBJ2-7|many|TRBD1
TGTGCCAGCAGCTTAGCGACAGGGGGTGGGGGCGAGCAGTACTTC
CASSLATGGGGEQYF
>TRBV24-1|TRBJ2-3|NA|TRBD2
TGTGCCACCGGGGAGGGAGGGAGGAGCACGCAGTATTTT
CATGEGGRSTQYF
>TRBV7-2|TRBJ1-2|NA|NA
TGTGCCAGCAGCTTGAGAATTGCTAACTATGGCTACACCTTC
CASSLRIANYGYTF
>TRBV20-1|TRBJ2-7|NA|TRBD2
TGCAGTGCTAGGACTAGCGGGGCAGGGCCACCCTACGAGCAGTACTTC
CSARTSGAGPPYEQYF
>TRBV20-1|TRBJ1-4|few|NA
TGCAGTGCTAGCTACCCAACTAATGAAAAACTGTTTTTT
CSASYPTNEKLFF
>TRBV29-1|TRBJ2-5|NA|NA
TGCAGCGTTGGGTCCGGGGTCAGGGAGACCCAGTACTTC
CSVGSGVRETQYF
>TRBV2|TRBJ2-5|NA|TRBD2
TGTGCCATCAGTGCGTATAGCGGGGGGAAGACCCAGTACTTC
CAISAYSGGKTQYF
>TRBV7-9|TRBJ1-2|many|TRBD1
TGTGCCAGCAGCTTAAGCGGACACAGGGGGTTTAACTATGGCTACACCTTC
CASSLSGHRGFNYGYTF
>TRBV5-6|TRBJ2-7|NA|TRBD2
TGTGCCAGCAGCTCGGGGACTAGCGGGAGTCGGCAGTACTTC
CASSSGTSGSRQYF
>TRBV5-6|TRBJ1-5|NA|NA
TGTGCCAGGAGCTCGGGATCCGGAGGGCAGCCCCAGCATTTT
CARSSGSGGQPQHF
>TRBV9|TRBJ2-5|NA|TRBD1
TGTGCCAGCAGCCCCGGGGACAGGGGTTTGGAGACCCAGTACTTC
CASSPGDRGLETQYF
>TRBV19|TRBJ2-5|few|NA
TGTGCCAGTAGTAGGACTCCCCGGCCCAAAGAGACCCAGTACTTC
CASSRTPRPKETQYF
>TRBV7-9|TRBJ1-3|many|NA
TGTGCCAGCAGCCCCCATTTCCCCCAGGGAAACACCATATATTTT
CASSPHFPQGNTIYF
>TRBV28|TRBJ1-2|NA|TRBD1
TGTGCCAGCAGTTTAGCATCGGCAGGGGGCGATGGCTACACCTTC
CASSLASAGGDGYTF
>TRBV24-1|TRBJ1-1|NA|NA
TGTGCCACCTCGATGACTAGCGGGAACACTGAAGCTTTCTTT
CATSMTSGNTEAFF
>TRBV29-1|TRBJ1-4|many|NA
TGCAGCGTCGAGGACGGAGATAATGAAAAACTGTTTTTT
CSVEDGDNEKLFF
>TRBV12-3/TRBV12-4|TRBJ1-1|many|NA
TGTGCCAGCAGTTTTCCCAGGGCCGCTGAAGCTTTCTTT
CASSFPRAAEAFF
>TRBV2|TRBJ2-7|few|NA
TGTGCCAGCAGGGGACTCAGTCCTAAGCAGTACTTC
CASRGLSPKQYF
>TRBV20-1|TRBJ1-5|NA|NA
TGCAGTGCTACGACTGATAATAGCAATCAGCCCCAGCATTTT
CSATTDNSNQPQHF
>TRBV25-1|TRBJ2-2|NA|NA
TGTGCCAGCAGTCGGAGGGGGGGGACCGGGGAGCTGTTTTTT
CASSRRGGTGELFF
>TRBV7-2|TRBJ1-3|few|NA
TGTGCCAGCAGCTTAGTGATGTGGTCCTCTGGAAACACCATATATTTT
CASSLVMWSSGNTIYF
>TRBV19|TRBJ1-5|NA|NA
TGTGCCAGTAGTCAAGGGGCGTATAGCAATCAGCCCCAGCATTTT
CASSQGAYSNQPQHF
>TRBV10-3|TRBJ2-6|many|NA
TGTGCCATCGGCCCGGGACCCTCTGGGGCCAACGTCCTGACTTTC
CAIGPGPSGANVLTF
>TRBV24-1|TRBJ1-1|few|NA
TGTGCCACCAGTAAGCAGGGGCAGAACACTGAAGCTTTCTTT
CATSKQGQNTEAFF
>TRBV9|TRBJ1-2|few|NA
TGTGCCAGCAGCGTTTGGGGGGACTATGGCTACACCTTC
CASSVWGDYGYTF
>TRBV7-3|TRBJ1-4|NA|NA
TGTGCCAGCAGCTTGGAGGGAACAACTAATGAAAAACTGTTTTTT
CASSLEGTTNEKLFF
>TRBV9|TRBJ1-3|few|TRBD1
TGTGCCAGCAGCACTCAGGGACAGGGGACTGGAAACACCATATATTTT
CASSTQGQGTGNTIYF
>TRBV29-1|TRBJ2-5|many|TRBD2
TGCAGCGTAATCGGGACTAGCGGGAGGGGGGAGACCCAGTACTTC
CSVIGTSGRGETQYF
>TRBV7-9|TRBJ2-2|few|NA
TGTGCCCCTCGCACGTCTAGCGTTACCGGGGAGCTGTTTTTT
CAPRTSSVTGELFF
>TRBV20-1|TRBJ2-7|few|NA
TGCAGTGCCTATGGCGGAGGGGACTACGAGCAGTACTTC
CSAYGGGDYEQYF
>TRBV13|TRBJ1-2|NA|NA
TGTGCCAGCAGCTTAGAGGGTCCTCTTAACTATGGCTACACCTTC
CASSLEGPLNYGYTF
>TRBV25-1|TRBJ1-5|NA|NA
TGTGCCAGCAGTTCTCGGACATCGAGCAATCAGCCCCAGCATTTT
CASSSRTSSNQPQHF
>TRBV5-1|TRBJ1-1|NA|NA
TGCGCCAGCAGTCGGGCTGGGAGGGACACTGAAGCTTTCTTT
CASSRAGRDTEAFF
>TRBV9|TRBJ2-2|few|NA
TGTGCCAGCGGAGAGATATCACGGACCGGGGAGCTGTTTTTT
CASGEISRTGELFF
>TRBV12-3/TRBV12-4|TRBJ1-2|few|NA
TGTGCCAGCAACAGGCCCGCGGCCCAAAAGGGGGATGGCTACACCTTC
CASNRPAAQKGDGYTF
>TRBV7-9|TRBJ1-6|NA|TRBD1
TGCGCCAGCAGGCGGACAGGGACGGATAATTCACCCCTCCACTTT
CASRRTGTDNSPLHF
>TRBV6-5|TRBJ2-5|NA|TRBD2
TGTGCCAGCAGTTACTCTGCGGGACTGGGGGGGACAGAGACCCAGTACTTC
CASSYSAGLGGTETQYF
>TRBV10-3|TRBJ1-6|many|NA
TGTGCCATCAGTGAAACACCTCCCGGCCCACCCCTCCACTTT
CAISETPPGPPLHF
>TRBV25-1|TRBJ2-2|NA|NA
TGTGCCAGCAGTGCTATCGGCGGGGAGCTGCTTTTT
CASSAIGGELLF
>TRBV9|TRBJ2-7|few|TRBD1
TGTGCCAGCAGCGGCGGACAGGGGACGAACGAGCAGTACTTC
CASSGGQGTNEQYF
>TRBV11-2|TRBJ1-4|once|NA
TGTGCCAGCAGCTTAATAGCAGGAAGCGCAACTAATGAAAAACTGTTTTTT
CASSLIAGSATNEKLFF
>TRBV7-9|TRBJ1-6|many|NA
TGTGCCAGCAGCTCCGGGACTTCCGCCGATTCACCCCTCCACTTT
CASSSGTSADSPLHF
>TRBV2|TRBJ2-5|NA|TRBD2
TGTGCCGGACTAGCGGGGTGGGAGACCCAGTACTTC
CAGLAGWETQYF
>TRBV7-9|TRBJ2-5|NA|NA
TGTGCCAGCAGGCCAGGAACAGAGACCCAGTACTTC
CASRPGTETQYF
>TRBV7-6|TRBJ2-7|many|TRBD2
TGTGCCAGCAGCCCAGGACTAGCGGGGGGCCTGGGTTACGAGCAGTACTTC
CASSPGLAGGLGYEQYF
>TRBV10-3|TRBJ1-4|few|NA
TGTGCCAGCAGTGTTCGTCCACTCAGGGGCGAAAAACTGTTTTTT
CASSVRPLRGEKLFF
>TRBV25-1|TRBJ2-2|NA|TRBD1
TGTGCCAGCCGCGAGGGACAGGGGGCAACCGGGGAGCTGTTTTTT
CASREGQGATGELFF
>TRBV5-5|TRBJ2-7|few|NA
TGTGCCAGCAGCCACGGACAGTACTCCTACGAGCAGTACTTC
CASSHGQYSYEQYF